Each of the 27 T cell receptor beta chains below was sequenced from the same sample in a study of cytomegalovirus exposure and HLA in healthy donors. Generated by immunoSEQ multiplex PCR, the TCRdb table keeps only in-frame clones and is missing some. The repertoire has around 190,000 clones, about 82% of them found once; the top ten carry roughly 1.6%. Material for sequencing was PBMCs. These receptors all come from a woman aged 18-29 years in good health and CMV-seronegative.

The V and J genes are TRBV13 and TRBJ2-7; the match to TRBD2 covers 10 bases. V was pared by 3 bases and J by 3 bases, with 2 bases of the junction left unmatched. Germline CDR1 and CDR2: PRHDT and FYEKMQ (reference sequence). This CDR3 has 14 residues. The CDR3: CASSLLAGGYEQYF. Written as DNA, the CDR3 is TGTGCCAGCAGCTTGTTAGCGGGGGGCTACGAGCAGTACTTC.

J is TRBJ2-7 and V is TRBV5-4, with 8 bases matching TRBD2. Germline CDR1 and CDR2: SGHNT and YYREEE (reference sequence). With V trimmed by 3 bases and J by 4 bases, 9 bases remained unmatched. CDR3 length: 15 residues. The CDR3 is CASSSLSGSLYEQYF. CDR3 nucleotides: TGTGCCAGCAGCTCCCTAAGCGGGAGTTTGTACGAGCAGTACTTC.

This chain uses TRBV19 with TRBJ2-3; 16 bases match TRBD2. The CDR3 consists of 19 residues. J was trimmed by 4 bases and V by 5 bases; bases with no gene match: 12. Germline loops: CDR1 LNHDA, CDR2 SQIVND (reference sequence). The DNA of the CDR3 is TGTGCCAGTAGTCCCTTGGGACTAGCGGGAGGGCCCGGGCCAGATACGCAGTATTTT. Encoded protein: CASSPLGLAGGPGPDTQYF.

V is TRBV6-5 and J is TRBJ2-7, with TRBD1 matching 9 bases. Germline lookup yields CDR1 MNHEY and CDR2 SVGAGI. This CDR3 has 16 residues. Trimming cost V 0 bases and J 2 bases; bases outside gene matches: 5. CDR3 DNA: TGTGCCAGCAGTTACTCGGGACAGGGCGGAACCTACGAGCAGTACTTC. Translating gives CASSYSGQGGTYEQYF.

The chain is built from TRBV29-1 and TRBJ2-7, with TRBD1 matching over 7 bases. Germline lookup yields CDR1 SQVTM and CDR2 ANQGSEA. The CDR3 spans 12 residues. V gave up 2 bases and J gave up 5 bases; unmatched junction bases: 3. The CDR3 protein is CSVEKGGNEQYF. In nucleotides, the CDR3 is TGCAGCGTTGAAAAAGGGGGCAACGAGCAGTACTTC.

This clone was detected only a few times. The V gene is TRBV7-3, the J gene TRBJ2-1; 8 bases are shared with TRBD2. The V segment lost 5 bases and the J segment 0 bases; nucleotides outside the gene matches: 6. The CDR3 runs to 16 residues. Germline CDR1 reads SGHTA; CDR2 reads FQGTGA. The CDR3 region has the DNA TGTGCCAGCAGCCGGCCGGGGGGGCACTCCTACAATGAGCAGTTCTTC. This sequence encodes CASSRPGGHSYNEQFF.

The chain combines TRBV2 with TRBJ2-5; 8 bases are a match to TRBD1. The last part of the DNA fits TRBJ2-7 better; the J call may be wrong. CDR1 and CDR2 (germline): SNHLY, FYNNEI. There are 16 residues in the CDR3. The DNA of the CDR3 is TGTGCCAGCAATTTACCCGATACAGGGGGGACCTACGAGCAGTACTTC. Encoded protein: CASNLPDTGGTYEQYF.

This clone was picked up one time. The sample contains more than one DNA sequence encoding this CDR3. J is TRBJ2-5 and V is TRBV7-9; TRBD1 agrees at 8 bases. V shed 4 bases, J shed 2 bases, and the junction held 3 bases outside the gene matches. Germline CDR1 SEHNR, CDR2 FQNEAQ (reference sequence). This CDR3 region has 14 residues. DNA of the CDR3: TGTGCCAGCAGCTCGACAGGGGTGCAAGAGACCCAGTACTTC. This encodes CASSSTGVQETQYF.

This chain joins TRBV7-8 and TRBJ2-7; D might be TRBD2 (6 bases). From germline, CDR1 is SGHVS and CDR2 FQNEAQ. CDR3 length: 13 residues. The germline V and J ends were trimmed by 5 bases and 7 bases, with 15 bases remaining between them. This CDR3 reads CASSPSRGGEQYF. For the CDR3, the DNA is TGTGCCAGCAGCCCCTCCAGAGGAGGGGAGCAGTACTTC.

This chain uses TRBV13 with TRBJ1-5, with unresolved D. Germline values: CDR1 PRHDT, CDR2 FYEKMQ (reference sequence). The CDR3 loop spans 13 amino acids. V was pared by 3 bases and J by 2 bases, with 5 bases between. This CDR3 is CASSLQGNQPQHF. The CDR3, as DNA: TGTGCCAGCAGCTTGCAGGGCAATCAGCCCCAGCATTTT.

The chain has TRBV11-2 and TRBJ1-4, with a possible D match to TRBD1 (5 bases). Germline V lookup: CDR1 SGHAT, CDR2 FQNNGV. The germline V and J ends were trimmed by 5 bases and 10 bases, with 23 bases remaining between them. This CDR3 region has 16 residues. The CDR3, as DNA: TGTGCCAGCAGCCTGTATTCCGGATCTTCCACAGGAAAACTGTTTTTT. This codes for CASSLYSGSSTGKLFF.

This clone was recorded a few times. This sequence joins TRBV14 and TRBJ1-6; 9 nucleotides align to TRBD1. The CDR3 runs 12 residues. CDR1 and CDR2 from the germline V gene are SGHDN and FVKESK. V trimming: 8 bases; J trimming: 7 bases; junction bases outside the gene matches: 0. The DNA of the CDR3 is TGTGCCAGCGGGACAGGGAATTCACCCCTCCACTTT. Amino acids: CASGTGNSPLHF.

The chain combines TRBV18 with TRBJ1-5, with a possible D match to TRBD1 (6 bases). V was pared by 8 bases and J by 6 bases, with 17 bases between. Germline CDR1 and CDR2: KGHSH and LQKENI. CDR3 length equals 14 residues. As DNA, the CDR3 is TGTGCCAGCCTACCTGCTGACAGGACTCAGCCCCAGCATTTT. Its translation is CASLPADRTQPQHF.

The chain uses TRBV6-1 and TRBJ1-3; the D gene is possibly TRBD1 (5 bases). From germline, CDR1 is MNHNS and CDR2 SASEGT. The germline V and J ends were trimmed by 2 bases and 4 bases, with 15 bases remaining between them. The CDR3 has 16 residues. The CDR3 nucleotides read TGTGCCAGCAGTGAAATAGGGGTCCGGACAGGAAACACCATATATTTT. Translating gives CASSEIGVRTGNTIYF.

CDR3 sequence (DNA): TGCAGCGTTGTCGGGACAGGTCAAGAGACCCAGTACTTC. It is translated as CSVVGTGQETQYF. The chain recombines TRBV29-1 with TRBJ2-5, with 8 bases matching TRBD1. Germline assignment: CDR1 SQVTM and CDR2 ANQGSEA. This CDR3 spans 13 amino acids. V was pared by 4 bases and J by 2 bases, with 3 bases of the junction left unmatched. The variable domain in full, with the rest retrieved from reference TRBV29-1 and TRBJ2-5, is SAVISQKPSRDICQRGTSLTIQCQVDSQVTMMFWYRQQPGQSLTLIATANQGSEATYESGFVIDKFPISRPNLTFSTLTVSNMSPEDSSIYLCSVVGTGQETQYFGPGTRLLVL.

This chain connects TRBV4-2 to TRBJ2-1; perhaps TRBD2 as D (7 bases). The CDR3 consists of 16 residues. The V end lost 5 bases, the J end lost 1 base, and 15 bases lay between the germline ends. Per germline, CDR1 LGHNA and CDR2 YNFKEQ. The CDR3 spells CASSKGGTTSYNEQFF. CDR3 in DNA: TGTGCCAGCAGCAAAGGGGGGACTACTTCCTACAATGAGCAGTTCTTC.

In its sample, this clone was seen once. The CDR3 is CASSLVTPSGYSYEQYF. CDR3 sequence (DNA): TGTGCCAGCAGCTTAGTGACGCCTAGCGGATACTCCTACGAGCAGTACTTC. The chain recombines TRBV7-2 with TRBJ2-7; the match to TRBD2 covers 7 bases. Per the germline V gene, CDR1 is SGHTA and CDR2 is FQGNSA. V gave up 1 base and J gave up 0 bases; unmatched junction bases: 9. This CDR3 contains 17 residues.

The chain recombines TRBV14 with TRBJ1-5; D is possibly TRBD1 (6 bases). The germline V gene has CDR1 SGHDN and CDR2 FVKESK. Deletions cut 10 bases from V and 0 bases from J, with 19 bases between. The CDR3 extends over 16 amino acids. CDR3: CATHRPGVISNQPQHF. The CDR3 DNA reads TGTGCCACTCACCGACCAGGGGTAATTAGCAATCAGCCCCAGCATTTT.

The chain uses TRBV5-1 and TRBJ2-1; D may be TRBD1 (6 bases). CDR3 length: 14 residues. Trimming removed 1 base at V and 6 bases at J, with 11 bases between. Germline lookup yields CDR1 SGHRS and CDR2 YFSETQ. The CDR3: CASSLTGWVNEQFF. The CDR3 DNA follows: TGCGCCAGCAGCTTGACAGGGTGGGTCAATGAGCAGTTCTTC.

The rearrangement links TRBV5-6 to TRBJ1-6; 11 positions agree with TRBD1. CDR1 and CDR2 from the germline V gene are SGHDT and YYEEEE. This CDR3 region has 15 residues. V gave up 5 bases and J gave up 6 bases; unmatched junction bases: 4. CDR3 DNA sequence: TGTGCCAGCAGTTCGGACAGGGGGCTTAATTCACCCCTCCACTTT. Translating it yields CASSSDRGLNSPLHF.

The chain recombines TRBV30 with TRBJ2-3, with TRBD2 identical over 14 bases. With 3 bases clipped from V and 5 bases from J, the junction kept 7 bases outside the gene matches. Germline assignment: CDR1 GTSNPN and CDR2 SVGIG (reference sequence). This CDR3 comprises 16 residues. CDR3 protein: CAWSEGTSGSIDTQYF. CDR3 DNA: TGTGCCTGGAGCGAGGGGACTAGCGGGAGTATAGATACGCAGTATTTT.

A single count supports this clone. The V call is TRBV6-1, the J call TRBJ2-1; D is uncertain. Looked up from germline, CDR1 is MNHNS and CDR2 is SASEGT. Deletions cut 3 bases from V and 11 bases from J, with 17 bases between. The CDR3 length is 14 residues. The CDR3 bases are TGTGCCAGCAGTGATCTCCAGACTTATATTAAGCAGTTCTTC. The encoded protein is CASSDLQTYIKQFF.

V usage is TRBV5-4 and J usage is TRBJ2-5; no clear D gene. Trimming pared 4 bases from V and 1 base from J, leaving 5 bases between. Germline V gene sequence: CDR1 SGHNT, CDR2 YYREEE (reference sequence). There are 12 residues in the CDR3. CDR3 amino acids: CASSLLQETQYF. The CDR3 DNA reads as TGTGCCAGCAGCCTCCTCCAAGAGACCCAGTACTTC.

The genes are TRBV4-2 and TRBJ1-1, with 7 bases matching TRBD1. Germline V gene sequence: CDR1 LGHNA, CDR2 YNFKEQ. The CDR3 is 14 amino acids. The junction had 5 bases not matched to a gene; V was cut back by 1 base and J by 6 bases. CDR3 sequence: CASSQGGTVSEAFF. The CDR3 bases are TGTGCCAGCAGCCAAGGTGGGACAGTCTCTGAAGCTTTCTTT.

The chain is built from TRBV5-1 and TRBJ1-1; D remains ambiguous. CDR3 length: 13 residues. V lost 0 bases to trimming and J lost 1 base, with 4 bases between them. Germline values: CDR1 SGHRS, CDR2 YFSETQ. The CDR3 bases are TGCGCCAGCAGCTTGGAGCGGAACACTGAAGCTTTCTTT. Residues: CASSLERNTEAFF.

The V and J genes are TRBV30 and TRBJ1-5; D remains ambiguous. The V end lost 4 bases, the J end lost 5 bases, and 15 bases lay between the germline ends. CDR3 length: 14 amino acids. Germline assignment: CDR1 GTSNPN and CDR2 SVGIG (reference sequence). This chain's CDR3 is CAWTPSRRDQPQHF. For the CDR3, the DNA is TGTGCCTGGACTCCCAGCCGACGGGATCAGCCCCAGCATTTT.

The chain recombines TRBV7-6 with TRBJ2-1, with 9 nucleotides matching TRBD1. Germline assignment: CDR1 SGHVS and CDR2 FNYEAQ. The CDR3 length is 16 residues. V lost 1 base and J lost 7; bases outside the gene matches: 8. CDR3 coding DNA: TGTGCCAGCAGCTTAGTCCGGGTACAGGGGGCAAATGAGCAGTTCTTC. Its protein product is CASSLVRVQGANEQFF.